Sequencing of this T cell receptor (beta chain) was carried out in a study of T cells in Graves' hyperthyroidism and ophthalmopathy. This clonotype was recorded only once. It may be a read error: a sequence one base away is much more abundant. The conserved final phenylalanine or tryptophan is absent from the CDR3, which likely points to a read error. The CDR3 regions of TCR beta were amplified from RNA transcripts. TCR CDR3 regions were first amplified by RT-PCR with HTBI primers. TCRdb called the multiplex PCR reads again in MiXCR, with one record for every CDR3 protein. The table records approximately 410,000 distinct CDR3 sequences, roughly 14% of them present only once. Trimming removed 4 bases from V and 9 bases from J, with 16 bases in between. Per the germline V gene, CDR1 is MNHEY and CDR2 is SVGEGT. The CDR3 has 14 amino acids.

The sample was blood. The TCR originated in a man between 18 and 29 years old with Graves' ophthalmopathy. The gene calls are TRBV6-2 or TRBV6-3 and TRBJ2-4; no clear D. The CDR3 spells CASSSHPMVGIQYL. CDR3 DNA: TGTGCCAGCAGTTCCCATCCTATGGTTGGCATTCAGTACCTC.